Sequencing of this T cell receptor beta chain was carried out in a study of CD8 T cells in Susac syndrome. General study findings and limits: The total CD8+ repertoires yielded 15 to 20 Susac-specific public clones and the CD8+ TEMRA repertoires yielded about five.

After removal of 5 bases from V and 5 bases from J, the junction contained 8 bases not matched to a gene. This CDR3 has 14 residues. In regard to this clonotype: Its specificity is not known.

TCR beta sequencing was performed on blood CD8+ and CD4+ T cells. An input of roughly 0.45 to 1 ug of RNA was subjected to reverse transcription using random hexamers. TCR beta CDR3 was amplified by immunoSEQ multiplex PCR. This amplification extended across 54 Vbeta and 13 Jbeta segments. TCRdb itself ran the immunoSEQ multiplex PCR reads through MiXCR, one entry per CDR3 protein. The profile shows under 200,000 distinct CDR3 sequences, about 95% of them singletons. The chain couples TRBV12-3 or TRBV12-4 to TRBJ1-1; 7 bases map to TRBD1. This TCR was recovered from a human donor with Susac syndrome. The material sequenced was CD8+ T cells from PBMCs. CDR3: CASSAPTGITEAFF. CDR3 DNA: TGTGCCAGCAGTGCCCCGACAGGGATAACTGAAGCTTTCTTT.